The next 13 T cell receptor beta chains were all read from a single sample in a study of shared clonotypes between healthy human individuals. Libraries were prepared by immunoSEQ multiplex PCR; TCRdb keeps only in-frame clonotypes and omits some of them. Among about 1 million clones listed, under 80% were seen once. Material for sequencing was memory CD4+ T cells sorted from blood. The subset was: CD45RA-negative fraction. Receptors originate from a man between 18 and 35 years old in good health.

The genes are TRBV19 and TRBJ1-4; D gene uncertain. The V end was cut by 6 bases, the J end by 0 bases, with 8 bases between. CDR1 and CDR2 from the germline V gene are LNHDA and SQIVND (reference sequence). The CDR3 is 14 amino acids. CDR3 amino acids: CASRREPTNEKLFF. The CDR3 DNA sequence: TGTGCCAGTAGACGGGAGCCAACTAATGAAAAACTGTTTTTT.

The chain combines TRBV18 with TRBJ1-2; D is ambiguous. Trimming pared 3 bases from V and 4 bases from J, leaving 24 bases between. The CDR3 runs 18 residues. Looked up from germline, CDR1 is KGHSH and CDR2 is LQKENI. CDR3 protein: CASSPRKSTNPSGYGYTF. CDR3 bases: TGTGCCAGCTCACCCCGTAAGTCGACTAACCCCTCAGGCTATGGCTACACCTTC. The full variable domain, rest sourced from reference TRBV18 and TRBJ1-2, is NAGVMQNPRHLVRRRGQEARLRCSPMKGHSHVYWYRQLPEEGLKFMVYLQKENIIDESGMPKERFSAEFPKEGPSILRIQQVVRGDSAAYFCASSPRKSTNPSGYGYTFGSGTRLTVV.

This sequence joins TRBV5-1 and TRBJ1-6; no definite D call. This CDR3 spans 15 amino acids. Germline-derived CDR1 and CDR2 are SGHRS and YFSETQ. Trimming removed 5 bases at V and 3 bases at J, with 12 bases between. Here the CDR3 DNA reads TGCGCCAGCAGTTCTGACGGAAACTATAATTCACCCCTCCACTTT. This codes for CASSSDGNYNSPLHF. Full variable domain (remainder filled in from reference TRBV5-1 and TRBJ1-6): KAGVTQTPRYLIKTRGQQVTLSCSPISGHRSVSWYQQTPGQGLQFLFEYFSETQRNKGNFPGRFSGRQFSNSRSEMNVSTLELGDSALYLCASSSDGNYNSPLHFGNGTRLTVT.

The chain combines TRBV10-3 with TRBJ1-2; no clear D gene. CDR1 is ENHRY, CDR2 SYGVKD, per germline. The CDR3 has 11 residues. V was cut by 3 bases and J by 13 bases, with 12 bases left in between. The CDR3 DNA sequence: TGTGCCATCAGTGACGGGGTCGTGGCCACCTTC. This encodes CAISDGVVATF.

The V and J genes are TRBV27 and TRBJ1-5; maybe TRBD1 (6 bases). V was clipped by 2 bases and J by 16 bases, with 12 bases between them. Germline CDR1 MNHEY, CDR2 SMNVEV (reference sequence). This CDR3 comprises 11 residues. Written as DNA, the CDR3 is TGTGCCAGCAGTTTACCCCAGGACAGACATTTT. It translates to CASSLPQDRHF.

V usage is TRBV7-6 and J usage is TRBJ2-5; D gene uncertain. Trimming pared 1 base from V and 1 base from J, leaving 10 bases between. Germline V lookup: CDR1 SGHVS, CDR2 FNYEAQ. The CDR3 totals 15 residues. This chain's CDR3 is CASSLGRQAQETQYF. The CDR3 DNA reads as TGTGCCAGCAGCTTAGGGCGGCAGGCCCAAGAGACCCAGTACTTC.

The chain is built from TRBV7-9 and TRBJ2-1; weak D call: TRBD1 (5 bases). The CDR3 is 15 residues long. Germline CDR1 is SEHNR and CDR2 is FQNEAQ (reference sequence). V lost 2 bases, J lost 4 bases, and 12 bases lay in between. The CDR3 coding sequence is TGTGCCAGCAGCTTAATCCCGGCAGGGTACAATGAGCAGTTCTTC. Translated: CASSLIPAGYNEQFF.

This clone is a singleton in its sample. This chain uses TRBV7-3 with TRBJ1-3; no definite D call. Trimming cost V 2 bases and J 4 bases, with 6 bases left between them. There are 13 residues in the CDR3. Germline V gives CDR1 SGHTA, CDR2 FQGTGA. The CDR3 region is CASSLDVGNTIYF. DNA of the CDR3: TGTGCCAGCAGCTTAGACGTAGGAAACACCATATATTTT.

The J gene is TRBJ2-1, the V gene TRBV4-1; 12 bases are shared with TRBD2. Germline-derived CDR1 and CDR2 are MGHRA and YSYEKL. With V trimmed by 3 bases and J by 10 bases, 7 bases remained unmatched. The CDR3 contains 15 residues. CDR3 DNA sequence: TGCGCCAGCAGCCAGCTAGCGGGGGGGCTGAGGGAGCAGTTCTTC. As protein: CASSQLAGGLREQFF.

The chain couples TRBV6-6 to TRBJ2-1; 7 positions match TRBD1. Germline V gene data show CDR1 as MNHNY and CDR2 as SVGAGI (reference sequence). The CDR3 runs 15 residues. J gave up 0 bases and V 6 bases, and 5 bases lay outside the gene matches. The CDR3 reads CASSRQGHSYNEQFF. CDR3 in DNA: TGTGCCAGCAGCCGACAGGGCCACTCCTACAATGAGCAGTTCTTC.

The chain employs TRBV7-2 and TRBJ2-1; D unclear. Germline-derived CDR1 and CDR2 are SGHTA and FQGNSA. V lost 0 bases and J lost 6, with 12 bases in between. This CDR3 region has 15 residues. CDR3 in amino acids: CASSLAQLPSNEQFF. In DNA, the CDR3 is TGTGCCAGCAGCTTAGCGCAACTGCCATCCAATGAGCAGTTCTTC.

The sample holds many counts of this clone. The V and J genes are TRBV30 and TRBJ2-6, with D possibly being TRBD1 or TRBD2 (5 bases each). Germline CDR1 GTSNPN, CDR2 SVGIG (reference sequence). This CDR3 contains 17 residues. Trimming cost V 3 bases and J 2 bases, with 17 bases left between them. CDR3 sequence: CAWSRGRVNPGANVLTF. The CDR3 DNA reads TGTGCCTGGAGCCGGGGCAGGGTAAATCCTGGGGCCAACGTCCTGACTTTC.

Only a few counts were recorded for this clone. The chain combines TRBV18 with TRBJ2-7; D unclear. V gave up 2 bases and J gave up 7 bases, with 18 bases separating them. The length of the CDR3 is 15 residues. Per germline, CDR1 KGHSH and CDR2 LQKENI. The DNA of the CDR3 is TGTGCCAGCTCACCATCGATTAGCAGATCGTTAGAGCAGTACTTC. Protein sequence: CASSPSISRSLEQYF. The full variable domain, in which reference TRBV18 and TRBJ2-7 provide the parts outside the CDR3, is NAGVMQNPRHLVRRRGQEARLRCSPMKGHSHVYWYRQLPEEGLKFMVYLQKENIIDESGMPKERFSAEFPKEGPSILRIQQVVRGDSAAYFCASSPSISRSLEQYFGPGTRLTVT.